This TCR beta chain originates from a study of T cell repertoires in cytomegalovirus infection (dated by TCRdb to between 2018 and 2021). Study-level background: Alongside well-studied HLA-B-restricted epitopes, the peptide stimulations were aimed at recently identified HLA-C-restricted CMV epitopes, whose presentation resists viral immunomodulation. The HLA type of each donor mattered for the analysis, because public TCR beta signatures pointed to carriage of CMV infection along with the matching HLA type.

Sequencing relied on an Illumina HiSeq 1500. The raw public data were reprocessed by TCRdb itself: fastp quality trimming at Q25, MiXCR clonotype calling, in-frame beta chains only. Each CDR3 protein appears once, grouped with its most common genes and DNA. The sample profile shows about a million distinct CDR3 sequences; about 33% of them were found once. Over 10% of the sample is in the top ten clones. The label giving this sample's treatment or condition can be read as: in vitro stimulation with specific CMV peptide epitopes to enrich CMV-specific T cells. Cut back by 2 bases and 5 bases, the V and J ends lie 15 bases apart. CDR1 and CDR2 were assigned from the germline V gene as MGHRA and YSYEKL. From its cysteine to its phenylalanine, the CDR3 spans 15 amino acids. Here the CDR3 DNA is all that survives: 45 bases in frame from base 1. Overall results and qualifications from the work: The ex vivo response was dominated by HLA-C-restricted CMV-specific TCR beta clonotypes, which also provided the single most frequent clonotype in two of eight donors. Cumulative frequency of public TCR beta family members discriminated carriers of CMV infection plus the relevant HLA type in this cohort and an independent approximately 340-donor cohort.

Note on this clonotype: The clone's antigen remains unknown. No clone much larger than this one lies a single base away; base qualities are absent.

This TCR came from a human donor in good health (CMV status not recorded). Some clones in this sample may be carry-over from other donors' samples. Specimen: cultured CD8+ T cells from PBMCs, collected from culture after CMV antigen stimulation. The rearranged segments are TRBV4-1 and TRBJ2-5; matching of 5 bases hints at TRBD2 as the D gene. This receptor carries the CDR3 CASSQYSRPGETQYF. In nucleotides, the sequence is TGCGCCAGCAGCCAATACTCACGCCCGGGGGAGACCCAGTACTTC.